This T cell receptor (beta chain) was observed in a study of blood T cell repertoires in COVID-19. For the study at large: The United States, Italy and Spain supplied acute and convalescent COVID-19 samples. PBMCs, B-cell-depleted T cells, or T cells provided the cDNA or gDNA that made up the material.

In the original workflow: Counts of nucleated cells, estimated from reference gene primer amplification, were obtained. Produced via immunoSEQ multiplex PCR; TCRdb's table is partial and in-frame only. For V, J and clone size, that table is used; D and trimming come from the DNA. The sample lists around 97,000 clones; over 65% were seen once. The CDR3 runs to 15 residues. The TCR was taken from a human donor in a cohort sampled during active COVID-19. The chain recombines TRBV21-1 with TRBJ2-7; the table assigns TRBD2, which was not confirmed against the DNA. TRBV21-1 is a known pseudogene. The sample comprised peripheral blood. The CDR3 coding sequence is TGTGCCAGCAGCAAAAGGCTAGCGGGGTTCTACGAGCAGTACTTC. Its protein product is CASSKRLAGFYEQYF.